A selection of T cell receptor beta chains follows, all from one sample in a study of OX40 agonist ivuxolimab in advanced cancers. The protocol was immunoSEQ multiplex PCR, while the TCRdb copy is restricted to in-frame clones and leaves out a portion. The sample includes 55,000 to 70,000 clones, 75% to 85% of them seen just once. The sample in question was CD4+ or CD8+ T cells sorted from blood, obtained in a trial of the OX40 agonist ivuxolimab. These receptors all stem from an adult with an advanced solid tumor such as melanoma, head and neck, liver or kidney cancer. Each CDR3 is given with its conserved first and last residue. D genes are given only for firm matches. A row's size may be missing; if present it is once, few, many or a size class.

j_call d_call v_call clone_size cdr3_aa cdr3_nt
TRBJ2-5 - TRBV5-6 - CASSPDGLGQETQYF TGTGCCAGCAGCCCCGATGGGCTTGGGCAAGAGACCCAGTACTTC
TRBJ1-5 - TRBV11-2 - CASSDHGTGNQPQHF TGTGCCAGCAGCGACCACGGGACGGGGAATCAGCCCCAGCATTTT
TRBJ1-1 - TRBV6-5 - CASSYSAGATEAFF TGTGCCAGCAGTTACTCGGCCGGGGCCACTGAAGCTTTCTTT
TRBJ2-2 TRBD2 TRBV4-2 - CASSHPWGGGGRAGELFF TGTGCCAGCAGCCATCCCTGGGGCGGGGGGGGCCGAGCCGGGGAGCTGTTTTTT
TRBJ2-7 TRBD1 TRBV5-1 - CASSVVAGQGIYEQYF TGCGCCAGCAGCGTGGTTGCGGGACAGGGAATCTACGAGCAGTACTTC
TRBJ2-7 - TRBV18 - CASSPPVGGVSYEQYF TGTGCCAGCTCACCACCAGTGGGCGGGGTAAGCTACGAGCAGTACTTC
TRBJ2-5 - TRBV6-1 - CASSDGSIRGTVETQYF TGTGCCAGCAGTGATGGATCGATACGGGGAACGGTGGAGACCCAGTACTTC
TRBJ2-7 - TRBV6-6 - CASSAQQGPYEQYF TGTGCCAGCAGTGCACAACAGGGTCCCTACGAGCAGTACTTC
TRBJ2-7 TRBD1 TRBV29-1 - CSVETSGTGDSYEQYF TGCAGCGTTGAGACTTCCGGGACAGGGGACTCCTACGAGCAGTACTTC
TRBJ1-2 - TRBV6-5 - CASTSWGGDGYTF TGTGCCAGCACGTCGTGGGGGGGAGATGGCTACACCTTC
TRBJ2-3 TRBD2 TRBV5-1 - CASSLSGGAGDTQYF TGCGCCAGCAGCTTGAGCGGGGGGGCCGGAGATACGCAGTATTTT
TRBJ2-3 TRBD2 TRBV6-1 - CAILAGGTDTQYF TGTGCCATACTAGCGGGGGGCACAGATACGCAGTATTTT
TRBJ1-4 - TRBV19 - CASSTMGRAEEKLFF TGTGCCAGTAGTACGATGGGCAGAGCAGAGGAAAAACTGTTTTTT
TRBJ2-1 TRBD2 TRBV2 - CASSTSGGNPSYNEQFF TGTGCCAGCAGTACTAGCGGGGGGAACCCCTCCTACAATGAGCAGTTCTTC
TRBJ1-2 - TRBV18 - CASSNQGGYTF TGTGCCAGCTCCAACCAGGGAGGTTACACCTTC
TRBJ2-6 - TRBV9 - CASSVEASKSDNVLTF TGTGCCAGCAGCGTAGAAGCGAGCAAATCCGACAACGTCCTGACTTTC
TRBJ2-7 - TRBV10-3 - CAIRQDSQEQYF TGTGCCATCAGACAAGACTCTCAAGAGCAGTACTTC
TRBJ1-2 - TRBV5-1 - CASSPAGRRGYTF TGCGCCAGCAGCCCGGCGGGGCGCCGCGGCTACACCTTC
TRBJ2-7 TRBD1 TRBV9 once CASSTRDRAVDEQYF TGTGCCAGCAGCACAAGGGACAGGGCAGTGGACGAGCAGTACTTC
TRBJ2-7 - TRBV28 once CASRGGRGLYEQYF TGTGCCAGCAGGGGGGGCAGAGGGCTATACGAGCAGTACTTC
TRBJ2-7 - TRBV9 - CASSVAIGGRGDEQYF TGTGCCAGCAGCGTAGCTATAGGGGGCCGGGGGGACGAGCAGTACTTC
TRBJ2-1 TRBD1 TRBV5-1 - CASSSTGGATYNEQFF TGCGCCAGCAGCTCGACAGGGGGCGCAACCTACAATGAGCAGTTCTTC
TRBJ2-1 - TRBV7-9 - CASSPRTGGIWNEQFF TGTGCCAGCAGCCCGCGCACGGGGGGCATTTGGAATGAGCAGTTCTTC
TRBJ2-7 TRBD2 TRBV4-2 - CASSQDGGGSYEQYF TGTGCCAGCAGCCAAGATGGCGGGGGGTCCTACGAGCAGTACTTC
TRBJ1-3 - TRBV7-2 - CASSLVSGVYTIYF TGTGCCAGCAGCTTAGTCTCAGGGGTATACACCATATATTTT
TRBJ1-4 - TRBV4-1 - CASSQGPPPNEKLFF TGCGCCAGCAGCCAAGGTCCCCCGCCAAATGAAAAACTGTTTTTT
TRBJ2-2 TRBD2 TRBV19 - CASTSGGAPGELFF TGTGCCAGTACGAGCGGGGGGGCCCCTGGGGAGCTGTTTTTT
TRBJ2-3 TRBD1 TRBV5-3 - CARSCPTGEGTDTQYF TGTGCCAGAAGCTGCCCGACAGGGGAAGGCACAGATACGCAGTATTTT
TRBJ2-5 - TRBV7-8 - CASSLLANLQETQYF TGTGCCAGCAGCCTCTTAGCGAACCTCCAAGAGACCCAGTACTTC
TRBJ1-6 - TRBV9 few CASSVAGNSPLHF TGTGCCAGCAGCGTAGCAGGCAATTCACCCCTCCACTTT
TRBJ2-7 - TRBV5-6 - CASSLAGQITYEQYF TGTGCCAGCAGCTTGGCTGGCCAGATCACCTACGAGCAGTACTTC
TRBJ1-2 - TRBV5-1 - CASSLERAGGYTF TGCGCCAGCAGCTTGGAGAGGGCGGGGGGCTACACCTTC
TRBJ2-3 TRBD2 TRBV4-3 once CASSQDWQRGASSTDTQYF TGCGCCAGCAGCCAAGATTGGCAGCGGGGGGCCTCTAGCACAGATACGCAGTATTTT
TRBJ1-4 - TRBV5-1 - CASSLDGTVYEKLFF TGCGCCAGCAGCTTGGATGGGACTGTGTATGAAAAACTGTTTTTT
TRBJ1-2 - TRBV4-1 - CASSQDRTVVNYGYTF TGCGCCAGCAGCCAAGATCGGACAGTCGTTAACTATGGCTACACCTTC
TRBJ2-5 - TRBV7-8 - CASSLARLAGETQYF TGTGCCAGCAGCTTAGCGCGGCTAGCTGGTGAGACCCAGTACTTC
TRBJ1-2 - TRBV28 - CASTSFTGRYGYTF TGTGCCAGCACCTCCTTTACGGGTCGCTATGGCTACACCTTC
TRBJ1-1 - TRBV4-2 - CASSQDRSTANF TGTGCCAGCAGCCAAGATAGGTCGACAGCCAACTTT
TRBJ2-7 TRBD1 TRBV19 - CASSTRTGGSREQYF TGTGCCAGTAGTACCCGGACAGGGGGTTCTCGGGAGCAGTACTTC